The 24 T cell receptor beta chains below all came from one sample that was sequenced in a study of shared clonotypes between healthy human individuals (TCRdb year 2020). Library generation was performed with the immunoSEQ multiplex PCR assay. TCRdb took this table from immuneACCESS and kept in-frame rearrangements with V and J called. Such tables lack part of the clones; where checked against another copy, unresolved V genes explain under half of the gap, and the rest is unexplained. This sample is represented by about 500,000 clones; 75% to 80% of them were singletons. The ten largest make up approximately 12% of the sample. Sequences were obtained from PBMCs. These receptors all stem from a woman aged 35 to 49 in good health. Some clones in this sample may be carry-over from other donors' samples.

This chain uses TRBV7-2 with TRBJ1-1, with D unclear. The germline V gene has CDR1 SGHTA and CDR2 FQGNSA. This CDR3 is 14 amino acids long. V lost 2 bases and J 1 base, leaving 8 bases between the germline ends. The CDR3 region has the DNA TGTGCCAGCAGCTTATCAGGAGCGAACACTGAAGCTTTCTTT. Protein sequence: CASSLSGANTEAFF.

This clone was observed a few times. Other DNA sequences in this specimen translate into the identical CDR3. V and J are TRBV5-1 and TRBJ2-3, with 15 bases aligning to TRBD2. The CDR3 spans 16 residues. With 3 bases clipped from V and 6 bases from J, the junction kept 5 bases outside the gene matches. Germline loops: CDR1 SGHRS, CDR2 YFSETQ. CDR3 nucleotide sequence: TGCGCCAGCAGCTGGGGACTAGCGGGAGGTGACGATACGCAGTATTTT. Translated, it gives CASSWGLAGGDDTQYF.

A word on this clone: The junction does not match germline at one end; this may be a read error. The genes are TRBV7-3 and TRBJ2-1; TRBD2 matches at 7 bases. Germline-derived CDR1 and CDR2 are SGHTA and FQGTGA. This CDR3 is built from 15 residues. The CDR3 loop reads CAGSLGEGPYNEQFF. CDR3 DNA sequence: TGTGCCGGCAGCTTAGGGGAGGGCCCCTACAATGAGCAGTTCTTC. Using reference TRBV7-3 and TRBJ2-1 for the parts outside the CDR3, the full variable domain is GAGVSQTPSNKVTEKGKYVELRCDPISGHTALYWYRQSLGQGPEFLIYFQGTGAADDSGLPNDRFFAVRPEGSVSTLKIQRTERGDSAVYLCAGSLGEGPYNEQFFGPGTRLTVL.

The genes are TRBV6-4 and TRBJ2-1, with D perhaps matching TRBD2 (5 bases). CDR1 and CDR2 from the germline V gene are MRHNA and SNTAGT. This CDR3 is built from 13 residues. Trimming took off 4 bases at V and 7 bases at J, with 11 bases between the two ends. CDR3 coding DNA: TGTGCCAGCAGTGGACCTCCGGGGAATGAGCAGTTCTTC. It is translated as CASSGPPGNEQFF.

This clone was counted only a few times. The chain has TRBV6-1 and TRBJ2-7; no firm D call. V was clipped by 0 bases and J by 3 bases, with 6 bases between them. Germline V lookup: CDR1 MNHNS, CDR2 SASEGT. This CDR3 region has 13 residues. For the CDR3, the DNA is TGTGCCAGCAGTGAAGCAGGTTACTACGAGCAGTACTTC. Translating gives CASSEAGYYEQYF.

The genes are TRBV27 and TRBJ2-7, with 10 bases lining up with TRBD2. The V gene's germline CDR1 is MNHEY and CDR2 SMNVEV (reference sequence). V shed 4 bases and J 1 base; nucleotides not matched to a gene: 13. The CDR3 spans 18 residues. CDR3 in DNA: TGTGCCAGCAGTTCTCTAGCGGGAGTTGGCCACTTTTCCTACGAGCAGTACTTC. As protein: CASSSLAGVGHFSYEQYF.

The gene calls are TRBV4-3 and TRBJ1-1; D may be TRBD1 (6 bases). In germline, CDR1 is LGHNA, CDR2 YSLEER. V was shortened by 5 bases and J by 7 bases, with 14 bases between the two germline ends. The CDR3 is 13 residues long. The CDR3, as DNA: TGCGCCAGCAGCTTGCGTGGGGGCCTTGAAGCTTTCTTT. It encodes CASSLRGGLEAFF.

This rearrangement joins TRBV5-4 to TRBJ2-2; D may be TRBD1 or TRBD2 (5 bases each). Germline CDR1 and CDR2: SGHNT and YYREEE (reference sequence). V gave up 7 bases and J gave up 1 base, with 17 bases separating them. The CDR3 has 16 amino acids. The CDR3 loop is CASQATRDGNTGELFF. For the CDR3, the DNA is TGTGCCAGCCAAGCCACCCGGGACGGGAACACCGGGGAGCTGTTTTTT.

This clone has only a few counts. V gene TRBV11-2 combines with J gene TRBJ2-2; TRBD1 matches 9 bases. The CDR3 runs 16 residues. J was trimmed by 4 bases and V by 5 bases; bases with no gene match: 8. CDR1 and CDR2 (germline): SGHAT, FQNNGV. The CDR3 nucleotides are TGTGCCAGCAGCCAGCGCTCGGACAGGGGCACCGGGGAGCTGTTTTTT. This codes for CASSQRSDRGTGELFF.

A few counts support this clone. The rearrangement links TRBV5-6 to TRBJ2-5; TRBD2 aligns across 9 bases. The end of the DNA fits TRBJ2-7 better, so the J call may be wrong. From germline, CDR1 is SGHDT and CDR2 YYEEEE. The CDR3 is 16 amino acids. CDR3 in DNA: TGTGCCAGCAGCTTGGCCGGGACTAGCAATAGTTACGAGCAGTACTTC. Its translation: CASSLAGTSNSYEQYF.

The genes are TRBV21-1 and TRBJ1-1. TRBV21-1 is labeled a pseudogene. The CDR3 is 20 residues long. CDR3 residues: CASSRNAATARPALGTEAFF. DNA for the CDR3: TGTGCCAGCAGCAGAAACGCAGCCACAGCGCGTCCGGCCCTGGGCACTGAAGCTTTCTTT.

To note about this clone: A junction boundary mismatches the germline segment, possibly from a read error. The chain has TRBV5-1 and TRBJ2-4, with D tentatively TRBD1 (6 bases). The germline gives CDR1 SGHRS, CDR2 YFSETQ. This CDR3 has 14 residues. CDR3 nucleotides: TGCGCCAGCAGCGTGACAGGAGCCCAAAACATTCAGTACTTC. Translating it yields CASSVTGAQNIQYF. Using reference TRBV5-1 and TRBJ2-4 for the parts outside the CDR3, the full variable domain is KAGVTQTPRYLIKTRGQQVTLSCSPISGHRSVSWYQQTPGQGLQFLFEYFSETQRNKGNFPGRFSGRQFSNSRSEMNVSTLELGDSALYLCASSVTGAQNIQYFGAGTRLSVL.

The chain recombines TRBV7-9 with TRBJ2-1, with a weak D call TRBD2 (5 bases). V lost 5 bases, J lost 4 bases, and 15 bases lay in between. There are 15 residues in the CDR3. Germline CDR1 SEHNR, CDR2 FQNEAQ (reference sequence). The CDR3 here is CASSLEQRQYNEQFF. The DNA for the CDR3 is TGTGCCAGCAGCCTCGAGCAGCGGCAATACAATGAGCAGTTCTTC.

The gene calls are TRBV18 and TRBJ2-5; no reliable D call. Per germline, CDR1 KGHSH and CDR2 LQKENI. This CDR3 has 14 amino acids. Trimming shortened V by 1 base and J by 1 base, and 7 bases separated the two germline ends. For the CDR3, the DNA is TGTGCCAGCTCACCACGGGCAGCCCAAGAGACCCAGTACTTC. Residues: CASSPRAAQETQYF.

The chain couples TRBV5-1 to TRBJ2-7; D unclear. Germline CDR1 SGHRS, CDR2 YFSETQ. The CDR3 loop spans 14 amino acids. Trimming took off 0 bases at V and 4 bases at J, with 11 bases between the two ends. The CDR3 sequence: CASSLAAGEYEQYF. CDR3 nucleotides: TGCGCCAGCAGCTTGGCCGCCGGCGAGTACGAGCAGTACTTC.

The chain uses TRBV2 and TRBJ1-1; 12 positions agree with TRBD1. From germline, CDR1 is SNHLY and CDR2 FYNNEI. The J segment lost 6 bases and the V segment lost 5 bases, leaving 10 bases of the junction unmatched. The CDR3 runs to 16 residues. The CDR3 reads CASSLLGQGAGAEAFF. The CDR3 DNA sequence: TGTGCCAGCAGTCTCTTGGGACAGGGGGCGGGCGCTGAAGCTTTCTTT.

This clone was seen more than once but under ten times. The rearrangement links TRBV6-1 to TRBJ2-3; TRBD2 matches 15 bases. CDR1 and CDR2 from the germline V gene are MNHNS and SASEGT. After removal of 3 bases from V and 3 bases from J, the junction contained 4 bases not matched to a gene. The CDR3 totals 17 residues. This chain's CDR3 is CASSDIGTSGRTDTQYF. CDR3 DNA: TGTGCCAGCAGTGACATTGGGACTAGCGGGAGGACAGATACGCAGTATTTT.

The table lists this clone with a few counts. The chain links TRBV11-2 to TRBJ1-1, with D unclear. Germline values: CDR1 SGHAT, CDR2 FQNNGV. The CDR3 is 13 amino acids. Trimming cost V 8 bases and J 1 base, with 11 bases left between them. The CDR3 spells CASAAGPNTEAFF. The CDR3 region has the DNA TGTGCCAGCGCCGCGGGTCCGAACACTGAAGCTTTCTTT.

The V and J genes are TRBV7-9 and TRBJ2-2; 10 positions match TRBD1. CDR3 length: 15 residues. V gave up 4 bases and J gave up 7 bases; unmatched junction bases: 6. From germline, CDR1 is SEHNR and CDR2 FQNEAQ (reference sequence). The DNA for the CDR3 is TGTGCCAGCAGCTGGGGACAGGGGAGTGTCGGGGAGCTGTTTTTT. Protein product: CASSWGQGSVGELFF. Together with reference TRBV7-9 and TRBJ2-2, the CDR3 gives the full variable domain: DTGVSQNPRHKITKRGQNVTFRCDPISEHNRLYWYRQTLGQGPEFLTYFQNEAQLEKSRLLSDRFSAERPKGSFSTLEIQRTEQGDSAMYLCASSWGQGSVGELFFGEGSRLTVL.

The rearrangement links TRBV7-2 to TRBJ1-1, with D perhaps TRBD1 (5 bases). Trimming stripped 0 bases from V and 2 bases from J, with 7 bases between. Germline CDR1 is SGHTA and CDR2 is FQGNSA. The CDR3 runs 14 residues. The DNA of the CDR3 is TGTGCCAGCAGCTTAGCGAGGGGAAACACTGAAGCTTTCTTT. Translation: CASSLARGNTEAFF.

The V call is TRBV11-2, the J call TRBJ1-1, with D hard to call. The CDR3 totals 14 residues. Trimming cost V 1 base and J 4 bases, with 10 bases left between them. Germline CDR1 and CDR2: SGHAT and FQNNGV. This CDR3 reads CASSLVGAGTEAFF. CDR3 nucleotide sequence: TGTGCCAGCAGCTTAGTTGGTGCGGGCACTGAAGCTTTCTTT.

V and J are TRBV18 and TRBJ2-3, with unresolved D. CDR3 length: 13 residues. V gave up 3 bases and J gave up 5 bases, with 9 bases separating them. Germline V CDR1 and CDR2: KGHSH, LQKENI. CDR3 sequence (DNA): TGTGCCAGCTCACCCGAGGTGGGAGATACGCAGTATTTT. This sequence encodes CASSPEVGDTQYF.

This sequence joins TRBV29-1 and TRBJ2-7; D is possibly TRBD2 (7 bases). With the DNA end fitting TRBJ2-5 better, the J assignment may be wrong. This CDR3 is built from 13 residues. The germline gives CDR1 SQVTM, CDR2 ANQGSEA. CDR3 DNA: TGCAGCGTTCTCACTGGGGGGGCGGGGACCCAGTACTTC. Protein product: CSVLTGGAGTQYF.

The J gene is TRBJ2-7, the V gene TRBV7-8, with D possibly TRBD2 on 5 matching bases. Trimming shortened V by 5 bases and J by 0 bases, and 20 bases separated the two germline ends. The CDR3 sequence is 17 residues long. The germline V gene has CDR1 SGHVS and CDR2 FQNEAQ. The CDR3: CASSAGRLAIFSYEQYF. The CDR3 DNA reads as TGTGCCAGCAGCGCCGGCCGGCTAGCAATCTTCTCCTACGAGCAGTACTTC.